The clone carrying this TCR beta chain was seen only a few times. Its target is not known. A TCRbeta library incorporating unique molecular identifiers was prepared. TCRdb re-called the PCR reads with MiXCR, one entry per CDR3 protein. The table lists 700,000 to 950,000 distinct CDR3 sequences, around 17% of them singletons. CDR1 and CDR2 from the germline V gene are SGHVS and FQNEAQ. J gave up 6 bases and V 5 bases, and 8 bases lay outside the gene matches. The CDR3 is made up of 17 amino acids. This entry comes from a study of T-cell reconstitution after alpha-beta-depleted transplantation in children. Overall study results and limits: The authors attributed T-cell counts and diversity one year after transplant mostly to newly produced T cells. High day-60 TCRbeta diversity in some patients came from surviving recipient T cells and thymic progenitors. Approximately two months post-transplant, alpha-beta T cells reportedly originated from several hundred expanded graft clones.

Here the sequenced sample was PBMCs, mostly from graft donor cells, taken 360 days after TCRalphabeta/CD19-depleted stem cell transplant. The origin of this receptor is a male patient aged 10 to 17 who had a stem cell transplant for acute lymphoblastic leukemia, so the T cells may come from the graft donor. The genes are TRBV7-8 and TRBJ2-2, with 14 positions matching TRBD2. The CDR3 region has the DNA TGTGCCAGCAGCCCGGGACTAGCGGGAGAGTGGGCCGGGGAGCTGTTTTTT. Amino acids: CASSPGLAGEWAGELFF.